This T cell receptor (beta chain) was retrieved from a study of blood T cell repertoires in COVID-19. Study-wide context: COVID-19 samples from acute and convalescent phases originated in the United States, Italy and Spain.

Some clones are missing from TCRdb's copy, which holds only in-frame ones; the method was immunoSEQ multiplex PCR. The data contain about 170,000 clones, about 80% of them seen just once; the ten biggest clones take up over 2.5%. In the case of this clone: This CDR3 is also generated by other DNA sequences in the sample.

Germline V gene lookup returns CDR1 SNHLY and CDR2 FYNNEI. The CDR3 has 13 residues. V was pared by 3 bases and J by 8 bases, with 13 bases between. The source material was peripheral blood. This clonotype originated in a human donor with acute or convalescent COVID-19. The donor label of this sample is uncertain. J is TRBJ1-2 and V is TRBV2, with a tentative D call TRBD1 (5 bases). CDR3 DNA: TGTGCCAGCAGTGACGACCAGGGAGGAGGCTACACCTTC. Protein sequence: CASSDDQGGGYTF.